This T cell receptor beta chain emerged from a study of T-cell reconstitution after alpha-beta-depleted transplantation in children. Preparation of the TCRbeta library involved a method that used unique molecular identifiers. TCRdb itself ran the PCR reads through MiXCR, one entry per CDR3 protein. The sample consists of hundreds of thousands of distinct CDR3 sequences, about 30% of them appearing once. Sequencing used PBMCs from the stem cell graft donor, obtained from the stem cell graft. This TCR came from a human donor who donated a stem cell graft to a child with aplastic anemia.

The CDR3 DNA sequence: TGCGCCAGCAGTGATAGGACTAGCGGGAAGAATGAGCAGTTCTTC. Translation gives CASSDRTSGKNEQFF. The rearrangement joins TRBV4-3 to TRBJ2-1; 12 nucleotides align to TRBD2. The junction had 7 bases not matched to a gene; V was cut back by 6 bases and J by 7 bases. The CDR3 spans 15 residues. Per the germline V gene, CDR1 is LGHNA and CDR2 is YSLEER.